The 11 T cell receptor beta chains below come from one sample, sequenced in a study of blood T cell repertoires in COVID-19. Data came from immunoSEQ multiplex PCR; TCRdb stores just in-frame clones and leaves some out. The sample consists of approximately 290,000 clones, roughly four fifths of them appearing once. The sample comprised peripheral blood. These receptors all come from a person aged 65 to 85 with COVID-19, enrolled during active disease.

This clone was counted only a few times. The chain is built from TRBV7-8 and TRBJ2-7; D possibly corresponds to TRBD2 (5 bases). The CDR3 is 14 amino acids. Germline V gene data show CDR1 as SGHVS and CDR2 as FQNEAQ. The ends were cut back, 5 bases at V and 1 base at J, with 12 bases in the middle. This CDR3 reads CASSPPAGSYEQYF. The CDR3 region has the DNA TGTGCCAGCAGCCCCCCGGCGGGTTCCTACGAGCAGTACTTC.

Worth noting for this clone: Different DNA sequences within this sample yield the same CDR3. This chain connects TRBV29-1 to TRBJ1-5, with a tentative D call TRBD1 (6 bases). Trimming stripped 6 bases from V and 2 bases from J, with 11 bases between. This CDR3 comprises 13 residues. Per germline, CDR1 SQVTM and CDR2 ANQGSEA. In nucleotides, the CDR3 is TGCAGCGTCGCCAACAGGGGCAATCAGCCCCAGCATTTT. It specifies CSVANRGNQPQHF. The full variable domain, completed using reference TRBV29-1 and TRBJ1-5, is SAVISQKPSRDICQRGTSLTIQCQVDSQVTMMFWYRQQPGQSLTLIATANQGSEATYESGFVIDKFPISRPNLTFSTLTVSNMSPEDSSIYLCSVANRGNQPQHFGDGTRLSIL.

The chain couples TRBV15 to TRBJ1-1, with TRBD1 as a possible D gene (6 bases). This CDR3 has 13 amino acids. In germline, CDR1 is LNHNV, CDR2 YYDKDF (reference sequence). V dropped 3 bases and J dropped 8 bases, with 13 bases sitting between them. Here the CDR3 reads CATSSMLQGEAFF. CDR3 sequence (DNA): TGTGCCACCAGCAGCATGTTACAGGGAGAAGCTTTCTTT. The full variable domain, rest sourced from reference TRBV15 and TRBJ1-1, is DAMVIQNPRYQVTQFGKPVTLSCSQTLNHNVMYWYQQKSSQAPKLLFHYYDKDFNNEADTPDNFQSRRPNTSFCFLDIRSPGLGDTAMYLCATSSMLQGEAFFGQGTRLTVV.

The chain carries TRBV3-1 (or the pseudogene TRBV3-2) and TRBJ1-3; D not resolved. Germline loops: CDR1 LGHDT, CDR2 YNNKEL (reference sequence). This CDR3 has 15 amino acids. With 7 bases removed from V and 4 bases from J, the gap between germline ends came to 17 bases. The CDR3 coding sequence is TGTGCCAGCACCCGGGGTAAGAATTTCGGAAACACCATATATTTT. As protein: CASTRGKNFGNTIYF.

The chain couples TRBV7-9 to TRBJ1-4; 7 nucleotides agree with TRBD1. Germline V gene data show CDR1 as SEHNR and CDR2 as FQNEAQ (reference sequence). The CDR3 covers 14 residues. Unmatched junction bases numbered 4, after V lost 2 bases and J lost 7 bases. DNA of the CDR3: TGTGCCAGCAGCTTAAAGGGGGCGGGTGAAAAACTGTTTTTT. Amino acids: CASSLKGAGEKLFF.

The chain combines TRBV3-1 (or the pseudogene TRBV3-2) with TRBJ1-3, with TRBD1 matching 7 bases. The trim removed 3 bases at V and 2 bases at J, leaving 4 bases unmatched. Germline V gene sequence: CDR1 LGHDT, CDR2 YNNKEL (reference sequence). The CDR3 is made up of 15 amino acids. CDR3 nucleotides: TGTGCCAGCAGCCAGACAGGGAGTACTGGAAACACCATATATTTT. Protein: CASSQTGSTGNTIYF.

J is TRBJ2-7 and V is TRBV18; 10 bases fit TRBD1. Looked up from germline, CDR1 is KGHSH and CDR2 is LQKENI. CDR3 length equals 15 residues. With 6 bases clipped from V and 3 bases from J, the junction kept 8 bases outside the gene matches. The CDR3 nucleotides read TGTGCCAGCTCGGCCCGGGACAGGGGTATCTACGAGCAGTACTTC. Encoded protein: CASSARDRGIYEQYF. Variable domain in full (rest from reference TRBV18 and TRBJ2-7): NAGVMQNPRHLVRRRGQEARLRCSPMKGHSHVYWYRQLPEEGLKFMVYLQKENIIDESGMPKERFSAEFPKEGPSILRIQQVVRGDSAAYFCASSARDRGIYEQYFGPGTRLTVT.

About this clone: The germline gene is not matched at one end of the junction; a read error may be the cause. The rearrangement uses TRBV10-3 and TRBJ2-7, with 8 positions matching TRBD1. There are 13 residues in the CDR3. Germline CDR1 reads ENHRY; CDR2 reads SYGVKD. CDR3 DNA sequence: TGTGCCATCAGGGGACCCAGTCCGGGACAGGAGCTTTTC. It specifies CAIRGPSPGQELF.

This clone was seen many times. The chain uses TRBV5-1 and TRBJ1-1; TRBD1 matches 10 bases. CDR1 and CDR2 from the germline V gene are SGHRS and YFSETQ. The CDR3 covers 12 residues. V was clipped by 4 bases and J by 12 bases; unmatched bases: 6. The CDR3 sequence: CASSPGDRGTFF. Here the CDR3 DNA reads TGCGCCAGCAGCCCTGGGGACAGGGGAACTTTCTTT.

The CDR3 protein is CASSVRQNYGYTF. The CDR3 DNA follows: TGTGCCAGCAGTGTACGACAGAACTATGGCTACACCTTC. The chain carries TRBV2 and TRBJ1-2; possibly TRBD1 for D (5 bases). The V end was cut by 4 bases, the J end by 2 bases, with 8 bases between. The length of the CDR3 is 13 residues. The germline gives CDR1 SNHLY, CDR2 FYNNEI.

The rearrangement joins TRBV9 to TRBJ2-7; weak D call: TRBD1 (6 bases). Germline CDR1 reads SGDLS; CDR2 reads YYNGEE. V lost 0 bases, J lost 4 bases, and 11 bases lay in between. The CDR3 totals 14 residues. The CDR3 is CASSVGQVGYEQYF. CDR3 coding DNA: TGTGCCAGCAGCGTAGGACAGGTAGGATACGAGCAGTACTTC.